The clone carrying this TCR beta chain has at least ten counts. Regions amplified from RNA transcripts were the TCR beta CDR3 regions. The primer set for the first-round RT-PCR of the TCR CDR3 was HTBI. In TCRdb, the multiplex PCR reads were re-called with MiXCR into one record per CDR3 protein. This repertoire shows about 300,000 distinct CDR3 sequences, less than 30% found once; its top ten account for around 30%. The sample originates from a study of T cells in Graves' hyperthyroidism and ophthalmopathy. Clinical symptoms, serum thyroxine and TRAb, thyroid ultrasound and orbital computed tomography together formed the diagnostic basis. The CDR3 sequence is 17 residues long. V gave up 2 bases and J gave up 8 bases, with 21 bases separating them. The germline CDR1 and CDR2 sequences are SGHAT and FQNNGV.

V gene TRBV11-2 combines with J gene TRBJ2-2; D call uncertain. Material for sequencing was blood. This receptor was taken from a man aged 35-49 years with Graves' hyperthyroidism that later progressed to Graves' ophthalmopathy. CDR3 nucleotide sequence: TGTGCCAGCAGCTTAAACCCCCTGGCCGGAGTGTCTGGGGAGCTGTTTTTT. Translated: CASSLNPLAGVSGELFF.